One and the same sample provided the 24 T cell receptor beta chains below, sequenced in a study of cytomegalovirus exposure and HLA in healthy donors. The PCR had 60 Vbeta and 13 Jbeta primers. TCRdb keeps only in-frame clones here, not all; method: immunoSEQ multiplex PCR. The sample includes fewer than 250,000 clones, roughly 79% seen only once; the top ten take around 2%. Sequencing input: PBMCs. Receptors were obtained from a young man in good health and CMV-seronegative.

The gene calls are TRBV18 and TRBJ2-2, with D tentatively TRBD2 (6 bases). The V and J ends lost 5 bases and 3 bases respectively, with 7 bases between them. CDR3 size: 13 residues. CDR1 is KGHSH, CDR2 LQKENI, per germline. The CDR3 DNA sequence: TGTGCCAGCTCATGGAGGGACACCGGGGAGCTGTTTTTT. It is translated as CASSWRDTGELFF.

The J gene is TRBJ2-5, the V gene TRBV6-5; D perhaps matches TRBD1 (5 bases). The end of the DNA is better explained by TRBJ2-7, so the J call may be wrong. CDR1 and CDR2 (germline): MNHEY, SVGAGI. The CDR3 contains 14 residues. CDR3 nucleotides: TGTGCCAGCAGTTACGGACATTACTCCTACGAGCAGTACTTC. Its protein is CASSYGHYSYEQYF.

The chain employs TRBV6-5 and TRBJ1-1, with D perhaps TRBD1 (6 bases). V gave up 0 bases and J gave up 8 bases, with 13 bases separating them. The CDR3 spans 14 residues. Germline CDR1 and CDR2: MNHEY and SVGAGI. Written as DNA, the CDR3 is TGTGCCAGCAGTTACTCGCCGGGGGGCTGGGAAGCTTTCTTT. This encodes CASSYSPGGWEAFF.

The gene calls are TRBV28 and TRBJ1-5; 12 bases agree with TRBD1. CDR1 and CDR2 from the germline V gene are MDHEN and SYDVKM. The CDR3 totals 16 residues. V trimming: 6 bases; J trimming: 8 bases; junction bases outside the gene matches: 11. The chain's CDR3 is CASSRLGTGGREPQHF. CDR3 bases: TGTGCCAGCAGCCGACTTGGGACAGGGGGCCGGGAGCCCCAGCATTTT. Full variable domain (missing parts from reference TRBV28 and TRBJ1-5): DVKVTQSSRYLVKRTGEKVFLECVQDMDHENMFWYRQDPGLGLRLIYFSYDVKMKEKGDIPEGYSVSREKKERFSLILESASTNQTSMYLCASSRLGTGGREPQHFGDGTRLSIL.

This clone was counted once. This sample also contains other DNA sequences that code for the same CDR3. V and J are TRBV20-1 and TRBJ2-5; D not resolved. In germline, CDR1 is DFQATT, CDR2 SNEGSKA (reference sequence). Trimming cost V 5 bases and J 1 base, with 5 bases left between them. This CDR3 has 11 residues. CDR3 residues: CSAPFQETQYF. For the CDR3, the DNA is TGCAGTGCTCCCTTCCAAGAGACCCAGTACTTC.

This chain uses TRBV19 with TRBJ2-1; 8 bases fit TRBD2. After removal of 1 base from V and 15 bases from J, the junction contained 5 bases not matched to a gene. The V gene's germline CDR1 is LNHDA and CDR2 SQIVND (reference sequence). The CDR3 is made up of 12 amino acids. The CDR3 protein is CASSIAGGRRFF. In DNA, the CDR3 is TGTGCCAGTAGTATAGCGGGGGGGAGGAGGTTCTTC.

CDR3 nucleotide sequence: TGTGCCAGCAGCTCTTCCGGGTCCTCCTACGAGCAGTACTTC. It is translated as CASSSSGSSYEQYF. V gene TRBV7-8 combines with J gene TRBJ2-7; D is ambiguous. This CDR3 has 14 residues. Trimming removed 4 bases at V and 0 bases at J, with 10 bases between. In germline, CDR1 is SGHVS, CDR2 FQNEAQ. The full variable domain, its missing parts supplied by reference TRBV7-8 and TRBJ2-7, is GAGVSQSPRYKVAKRGQDVALRCDPISGHVSLFWYQQALGQGPEFLTYFQNEAQLDKSGLPSDRFFAERPEGSVSTLKIQRTQQEDSAVYLCASSSSGSSYEQYFGPGTRLTVT.

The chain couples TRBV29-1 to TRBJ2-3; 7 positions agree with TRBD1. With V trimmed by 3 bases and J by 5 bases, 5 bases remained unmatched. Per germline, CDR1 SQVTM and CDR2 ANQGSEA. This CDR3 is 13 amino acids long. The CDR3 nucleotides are TGCAGCGTTGAGACCACAGGGGTAGATACGCAGTATTTT. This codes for CSVETTGVDTQYF.

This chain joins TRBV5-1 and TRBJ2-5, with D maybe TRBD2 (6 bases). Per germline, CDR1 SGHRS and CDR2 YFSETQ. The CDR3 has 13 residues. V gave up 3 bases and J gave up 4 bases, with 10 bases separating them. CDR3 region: CASSWRDGETQYF. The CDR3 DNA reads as TGCGCCAGCAGCTGGCGGGATGGAGAGACCCAGTACTTC.

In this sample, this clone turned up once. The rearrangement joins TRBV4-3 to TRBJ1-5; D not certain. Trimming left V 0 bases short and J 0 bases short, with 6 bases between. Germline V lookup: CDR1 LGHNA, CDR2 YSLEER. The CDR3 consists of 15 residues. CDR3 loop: CASSQEAGSNQPQHF. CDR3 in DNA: TGCGCCAGCAGCCAAGAGGCGGGTAGCAATCAGCCCCAGCATTTT.

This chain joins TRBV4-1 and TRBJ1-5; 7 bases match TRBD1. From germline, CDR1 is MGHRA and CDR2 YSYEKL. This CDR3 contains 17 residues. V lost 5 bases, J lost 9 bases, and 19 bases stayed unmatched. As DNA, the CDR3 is TGCGCCAGCAGCTCTCAGGAAAAGACAGGGAAAGATCGGCCCCAGCATTTT. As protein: CASSSQEKTGKDRPQHF.

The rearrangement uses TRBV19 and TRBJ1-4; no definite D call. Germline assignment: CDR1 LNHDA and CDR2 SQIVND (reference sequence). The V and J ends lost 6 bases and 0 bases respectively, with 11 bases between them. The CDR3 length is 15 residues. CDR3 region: CASSWADSTNEKLFF. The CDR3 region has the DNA TGTGCCAGTAGCTGGGCAGATTCAACTAATGAAAAACTGTTTTTT.

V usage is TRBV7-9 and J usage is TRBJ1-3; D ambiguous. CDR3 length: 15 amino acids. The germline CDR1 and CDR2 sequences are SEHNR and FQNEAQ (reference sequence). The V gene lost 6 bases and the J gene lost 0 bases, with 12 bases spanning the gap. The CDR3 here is CASSRREGSGNTIYF. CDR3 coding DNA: TGTGCCAGCAGTCGCCGCGAGGGCTCTGGAAACACCATATATTTT.

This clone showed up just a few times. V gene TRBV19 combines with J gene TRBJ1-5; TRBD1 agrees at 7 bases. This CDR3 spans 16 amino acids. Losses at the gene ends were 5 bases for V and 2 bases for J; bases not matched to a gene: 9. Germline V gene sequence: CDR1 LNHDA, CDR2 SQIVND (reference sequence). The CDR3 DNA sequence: TGTGCCAGTAGTCCCGGGACAGCTTTTGGCAATCAGCCCCAGCATTTT. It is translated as CASSPGTAFGNQPQHF.

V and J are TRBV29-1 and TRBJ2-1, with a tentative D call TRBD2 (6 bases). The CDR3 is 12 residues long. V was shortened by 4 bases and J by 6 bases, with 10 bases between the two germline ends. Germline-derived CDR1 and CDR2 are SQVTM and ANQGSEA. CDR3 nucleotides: TGCAGCGTTGCCCCCGGGGGCAATGAGCAGTTCTTC. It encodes CSVAPGGNEQFF.

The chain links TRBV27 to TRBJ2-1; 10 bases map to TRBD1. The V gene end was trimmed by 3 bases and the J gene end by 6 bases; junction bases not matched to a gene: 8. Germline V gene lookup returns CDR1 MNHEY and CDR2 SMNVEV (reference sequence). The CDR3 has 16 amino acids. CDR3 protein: CASSFLGTGVGNEQFF. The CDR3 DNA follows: TGTGCCAGCAGTTTCTTGGGGACAGGGGTGGGCAATGAGCAGTTCTTC.

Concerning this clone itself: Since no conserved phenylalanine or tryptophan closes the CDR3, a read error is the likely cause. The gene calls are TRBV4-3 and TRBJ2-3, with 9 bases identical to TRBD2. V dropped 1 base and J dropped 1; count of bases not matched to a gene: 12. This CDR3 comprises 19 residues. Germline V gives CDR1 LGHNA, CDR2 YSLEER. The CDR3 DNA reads TGCGCCAGCAGCCAAGGTGCGGGAGGGCCCTCAGGTGGCACAGATACGCAGTATCTT. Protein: CASSQGAGGPSGGTDTQYL.

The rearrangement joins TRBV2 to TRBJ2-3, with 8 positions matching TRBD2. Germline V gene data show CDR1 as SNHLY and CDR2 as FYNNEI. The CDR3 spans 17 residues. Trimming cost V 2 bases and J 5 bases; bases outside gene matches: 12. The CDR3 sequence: CASSEKLSGGRVDTQYF. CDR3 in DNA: TGTGCCAGCAGTGAAAAGCTCAGCGGGGGCCGGGTAGATACGCAGTATTTT.

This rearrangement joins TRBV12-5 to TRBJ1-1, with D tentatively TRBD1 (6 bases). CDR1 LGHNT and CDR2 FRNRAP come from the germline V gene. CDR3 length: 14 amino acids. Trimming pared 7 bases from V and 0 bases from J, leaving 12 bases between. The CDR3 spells CASARDTMNTEAFF. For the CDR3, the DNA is TGTGCTAGTGCCCGGGACACTATGAACACTGAAGCTTTCTTT. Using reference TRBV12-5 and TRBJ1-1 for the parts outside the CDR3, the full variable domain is DARVTQTPRHKVTEMGQEVTMRCQPILGHNTVFWYRQTMMQGLELLAYFRNRAPLDDSGMPKDRFSAEMPDATLATLKIQPSEPRDSAVYFCASARDTMNTEAFFGQGTRLTVV.

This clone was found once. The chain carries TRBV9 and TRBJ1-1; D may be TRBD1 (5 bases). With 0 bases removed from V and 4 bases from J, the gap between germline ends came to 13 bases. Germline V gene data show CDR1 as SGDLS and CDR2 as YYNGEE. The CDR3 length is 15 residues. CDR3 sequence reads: CASSVATGLSTEAFF. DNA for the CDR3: TGTGCCAGCAGCGTAGCAACAGGATTGAGCACTGAAGCTTTCTTT.

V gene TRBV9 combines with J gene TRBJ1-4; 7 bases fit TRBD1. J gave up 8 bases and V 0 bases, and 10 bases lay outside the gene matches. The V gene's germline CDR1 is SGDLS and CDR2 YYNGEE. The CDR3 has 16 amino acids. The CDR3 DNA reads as TGTGCCAGCAGCGTAGGAACAAGGGGGCTAGGGGAAAAACTGTTTTTT. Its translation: CASSVGTRGLGEKLFF.

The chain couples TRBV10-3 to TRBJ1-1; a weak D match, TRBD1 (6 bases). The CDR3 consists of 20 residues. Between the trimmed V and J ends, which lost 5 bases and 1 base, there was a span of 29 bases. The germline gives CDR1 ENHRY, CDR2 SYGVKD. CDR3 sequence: CAISSHLIQGHRIGNTEAFF. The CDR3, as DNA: TGTGCCATCAGTTCCCACCTTATACAGGGACATCGGATCGGGAACACTGAAGCTTTCTTT.

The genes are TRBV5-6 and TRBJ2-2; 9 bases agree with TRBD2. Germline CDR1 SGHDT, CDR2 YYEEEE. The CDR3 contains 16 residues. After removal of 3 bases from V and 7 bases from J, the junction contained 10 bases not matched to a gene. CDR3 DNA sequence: TGTGCCAGCAGCTACCGAGTAGCGGGAGAGGTCGGGGAGCTGTTTTTT. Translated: CASSYRVAGEVGELFF.

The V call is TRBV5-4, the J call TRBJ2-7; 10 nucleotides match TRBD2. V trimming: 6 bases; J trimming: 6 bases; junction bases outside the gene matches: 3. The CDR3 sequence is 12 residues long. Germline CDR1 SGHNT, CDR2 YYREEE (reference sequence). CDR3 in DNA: TGTGCCAGCACGAGCGGGGGGGCCGAGCAGTACTTC. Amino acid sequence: CASTSGGAEQYF.